The rows below give T cell receptor beta chains drawn from one sample of a study of shared clonotypes between healthy human individuals. Sequenced by immunoSEQ multiplex PCR; TCRdb stores in-frame clones only, minus some. The sample yields about 380,000 clones, about 97% seen once. The specimen was memory CD8+ T cells sorted from blood. All receptors derive from a man younger than 45 in good health. CDR3s include the opening cysteine and the closing phenylalanine or tryptophan. The D gene is left open where the match is weak. Rows may omit the clone size; those that give it use once, few, many or a size class.

V: TRBV27
D: NA
size: NA
J: TRBJ2-7
DNA: TGTGCCAGCAGTTTATTCGGTCTAGCTAGCGTGCCCTACGAGCAGTACTTC
CDR3: CASSLFGLASVPYEQYF

V: TRBV2
D: NA
size: NA
J: TRBJ1-2
DNA: TGTGCCAGCAGTGGAGGGCACTATTATGGCTACACCTTC
CDR3: CASSGGHYYGYTF

V: TRBV2
D: NA
size: NA
J: TRBJ2-3
DNA: TGTGCCAGCAGTGACGAGGGGGGGGATACGCAGTATTTT
CDR3: CASSDEGGDTQYF

V: TRBV19
D: TRBD1
size: few
J: TRBJ1-1
DNA: TGTGCCAGTTTACGATCCGGGACAGGTTGGATGAACACTGAAGCTTTCTTT
CDR3: CASLRSGTGWMNTEAFF

V: TRBV27
D: NA
size: NA
J: TRBJ2-3
DNA: TGTGCCAGCAGGGACCGTCCTATACCTACAGATACGCAGTATTTT
CDR3: CASRDRPIPTDTQYF

V: TRBV4-1
D: NA
size: NA
J: TRBJ1-1
DNA: TGCGCCAGCAGCCAACGCGGGGAGACTGAAGCTTTCTTT
CDR3: CASSQRGETEAFF

V: TRBV7-2
D: TRBD2
size: NA
J: TRBJ2-1
DNA: TGTGCCAGCAGCTTTAGCGGGAATGAGCAGTTCTTC
CDR3: CASSFSGNEQFF

V: TRBV5-4
D: NA
size: NA
J: TRBJ2-5
DNA: TGTGCCAGCAGCTTGCCCCTCTCGAGCGGCCAAGAGACCCAGTACTTC
CDR3: CASSLPLSSGQETQYF

V: TRBV7-6
D: NA
size: NA
J: TRBJ2-6
DNA: TGTGCCAGCAGCTTACAGGGGGCCAACGTCCTGACTTTC
CDR3: CASSLQGANVLTF

V: TRBV11-2
D: NA
size: NA
J: TRBJ1-5
DNA: TGTGCCAGCAGCTTAGGGTCTAGCAATCAGCCCCAGCATTTT
CDR3: CASSLGSSNQPQHF

V: TRBV27
D: NA
size: NA
J: TRBJ2-5
DNA: TGTGCCAGCAGTTTCAGTTTTGGTAGCCTTGGAGAGGAGACCCAGTACTTC
CDR3: CASSFSFGSLGEETQYF

V: TRBV5-4
D: NA
size: NA
J: TRBJ2-5
DNA: TGTGCCAGCAGCTCGCGGGATTGGGAAGAGACCCAGTACTTC
CDR3: CASSSRDWEETQYF

V: TRBV7-9
D: NA
size: NA
J: TRBJ1-1
DNA: TGTGCCAGCAGCTTAGAGGGTACAGTAAGAGAAGCTTTCTTT
CDR3: CASSLEGTVREAFF

V: TRBV10-3
D: NA
size: NA
J: TRBJ2-7
DNA: TGTGCCATCAGTGCGGCGAAAGGGCGGTACGAGCAGTACTTC
CDR3: CAISAAKGRYEQYF

V: TRBV27
D: TRBD2
size: NA
J: TRBJ2-7
DNA: TGTGCCAGCAGTGATCGGTTCGGGACTAGCGGGAGGGGCTACGAGCAGTACTTC
CDR3: CASSDRFGTSGRGYEQYF

V: TRBV9
D: NA
size: once
J: TRBJ2-3
DNA: TGTGCCAGCAGCGTAGCCGCAGGGGGGAGCACAGATACGCAGTATTTT
CDR3: CASSVAAGGSTDTQYF

V: TRBV30
D: TRBD1
size: once
J: TRBJ2-6
DNA: TGTGCCTGGAGTGTAGGGGGCGCTGGGGCCAACGTCCTGACTTTC
CDR3: CAWSVGGAGANVLTF

V: TRBV7-3
D: NA
size: NA
J: TRBJ2-6
DNA: TGTGCCAGCAGCTCAACCTCAGGGTACGGGGCCAACGTCCTGACTTTC
CDR3: CASSSTSGYGANVLTF

V: TRBV7-9
D: NA
size: NA
J: TRBJ1-1
DNA: TGTGCCAGCAGCTTAAACCAGGGCGCGGGCACTGAAGCTTTCTTT
CDR3: CASSLNQGAGTEAFF

V: TRBV30
D: NA
size: NA
J: TRBJ1-3
DNA: TGTGCCTGGATGCGAGGGGCGGGAGGTGGAAACACCATATATTTT
CDR3: CAWMRGAGGGNTIYF

V: TRBV29-1
D: TRBD2
size: NA
J: TRBJ2-7
DNA: TGCAGCGTGGCTAGCGGTAGCTCCTACGAGCAGTACTTC
CDR3: CSVASGSSYEQYF

V: TRBV28
D: TRBD1
size: NA
J: TRBJ1-4
DNA: TGTGCCAGCAGCTCCCCTGGACAGGGTCCTGAAAAACTGTTTTTT
CDR3: CASSSPGQGPEKLFF

V: TRBV20-1
D: NA
size: NA
J: TRBJ1-2
DNA: TGCAGTGCTAGAGACAGCTACACCTTC
CDR3: CSARDSYTF

V: TRBV11-2
D: TRBD1
size: NA
J: TRBJ1-1
DNA: TGTGCCAGCAGCTTAGAGGGGACAGGGGGAAGGGCCGCGTACACTGAAGCTTTCTTT
CDR3: CASSLEGTGGRAAYTEAFF

V: TRBV27
D: TRBD2
size: once
J: TRBJ2-3
DNA: TGTGCCATCCTACCTAGCGGGAGGGCAACAGATACGCAGTATTTT
CDR3: CAILPSGRATDTQYF

V: TRBV11-2
D: TRBD1
size: NA
J: TRBJ2-7
DNA: TGTGCCAGCAGCTTAAACCCCGGGACAGGGAACTACGAGCAGTACTTC
CDR3: CASSLNPGTGNYEQYF

V: TRBV5-6
D: NA
size: NA
J: TRBJ2-7
DNA: TGTGCCAGCAGCTTGAGAGATTACGAGCAGTACTTC
CDR3: CASSLRDYEQYF

V: TRBV27
D: NA
size: NA
J: TRBJ2-1
DNA: TGTGCCAGCAGTTCAAACAATGAGCAGTTCTTC
CDR3: CASSSNNEQFF

V: TRBV5-4
D: NA
size: once
J: TRBJ2-5
DNA: TGTGCCAGCAGCTTGAATCCCGCGGGATTTCAAGAGACCCAGTACTTC
CDR3: CASSLNPAGFQETQYF

V: TRBV5-6
D: TRBD2
size: NA
J: TRBJ2-5
DNA: TGTGCCAGCAGCTTGGTGGCGGGAGTGAAAGAGACCCAGTACTTC
CDR3: CASSLVAGVKETQYF

V: TRBV7-6
D: TRBD1
size: NA
J: TRBJ1-4
DNA: TGTGCCAGCAGCTTAGCCGGCACCACAGGGGGGTTTCATGAAAAACTGTTTTTT
CDR3: CASSLAGTTGGFHEKLFF

V: TRBV18
D: TRBD1
size: NA
J: TRBJ2-7
DNA: TGTGCCAGCTCGCGACAGGGTTTGTGGTACTTC
CDR3: CASSRQGLWYF

V: TRBV5-4
D: NA
size: NA
J: TRBJ2-3
DNA: TGTGCCAGCAGTCAACGACAGGGAGGGACAGATACGCAGTATTTT
CDR3: CASSQRQGGTDTQYF

V: TRBV10-3
D: NA
size: NA
J: TRBJ2-1
DNA: TGTGCCATCAGTGCCGAGGGTTTCTCCCACAATGAGCAGTTCTTC
CDR3: CAISAEGFSHNEQFF

V: TRBV5-6
D: NA
size: NA
J: TRBJ2-3
DNA: TGTGCCAGCAGCGCCCGACTAGTAACCAGCACAGATACGCAGTATTTT
CDR3: CASSARLVTSTDTQYF

V: TRBV27
D: NA
size: NA
J: TRBJ2-3
DNA: TGTGCCAGCAGTCCGAAGGGGCGGCCTCGCACAGATACGCAGTATTTT
CDR3: CASSPKGRPRTDTQYF

V: TRBV5-4
D: TRBD1
size: NA
J: TRBJ2-2
DNA: TGTGCCAGCAGCTTGGCCTACCCGACAGGGAGAGGGACCGGGGAGCTGTTTTTT
CDR3: CASSLAYPTGRGTGELFF

V: TRBV30
D: TRBD2
size: NA
J: TRBJ2-7
DNA: TGTGCCTGGAGTGTATATGGTAGCGGGAGGGCCGGGAACGAGCAGTACTTC
CDR3: CAWSVYGSGRAGNEQYF

V: TRBV27
D: TRBD1
size: NA
J: TRBJ2-7
DNA: TGTGCCAGCAGTTGGACAGGGGGCTCCTACGAGCAGTACTTC
CDR3: CASSWTGGSYEQYF

V: TRBV28
D: NA
size: NA
J: TRBJ1-5
DNA: TGTGCCAGCAGTTTATCAGGGAATCGGTGGGGCAATCAGCCCCAGCATTTT
CDR3: CASSLSGNRWGNQPQHF

V: TRBV30
D: NA
size: NA
J: TRBJ1-4
DNA: TGTGCCTGGAAAAAAGCAACTAATGAAAAACTGTTTTTT
CDR3: CAWKKATNEKLFF

V: TRBV30
D: TRBD1
size: NA
J: TRBJ1-4
DNA: TGTGCCTGGAGTGCAGGGGGCGTTGAAAAACTGTTTTTT
CDR3: CAWSAGGVEKLFF

V: TRBV28
D: NA
size: NA
J: TRBJ2-3
DNA: TGTGCCAGCAGTTTACGGACGGGCAAGCTCACAGATACGCAGTATTTT
CDR3: CASSLRTGKLTDTQYF

V: TRBV9
D: NA
size: NA
J: TRBJ2-2
DNA: TGTGCCAGCAGCGTATTTCGGGACGGCACCGGGGAGCTGTTTTTT
CDR3: CASSVFRDGTGELFF

V: TRBV5-1
D: TRBD2
size: NA
J: TRBJ2-1
DNA: TGCGCCAGCAGCTCGAGCGGGACGACCTACAATGAGCAGTTCTTC
CDR3: CASSSSGTTYNEQFF

V: TRBV6-5
D: TRBD2
size: NA
J: TRBJ2-7
DNA: TGTGCCAGCAGTTACCGGGGGACTAGCGGGAACTACGAGCAGTACTTC
CDR3: CASSYRGTSGNYEQYF

V: TRBV28
D: TRBD2
size: NA
J: TRBJ2-2
DNA: TGTGCCAGCCTAAGACTAGCGGGAGCCGGGGAGCTGTTTTTT
CDR3: CASLRLAGAGELFF

V: TRBV27
D: NA
size: NA
J: TRBJ1-2
DNA: TGTGCCAGCAGTTTATACAGTAACTATGGCTACACCTTC
CDR3: CASSLYSNYGYTF

V: TRBV9
D: TRBD1
size: NA
J: TRBJ2-1
DNA: TGTGCCAGCAGCCCCTGGGGTACAGGGGTCAATGAGCAGTTCTTC
CDR3: CASSPWGTGVNEQFF

V: TRBV19
D: TRBD1
size: NA
J: TRBJ1-1
DNA: TGTGCCAGTAGTAGGGACAGGGGCACTGAAGCTTTCTTT
CDR3: CASSRDRGTEAFF

V: TRBV29-1
D: TRBD2
size: NA
J: TRBJ2-7
DNA: TGCAGCGCCGCCCGGGGGGCGGGAGGACTCGAGCAGTACTTC
CDR3: CSAARGAGGLEQYF

V: TRBV11-2
D: TRBD2
size: NA
J: TRBJ2-1
DNA: TGTGCCAGCAGCCGTGTTAGCGGGAGTCGCTCCTACAATGAGCAGTTCTTC
CDR3: CASSRVSGSRSYNEQFF

V: TRBV18
D: TRBD2
size: once
J: TRBJ2-7
DNA: TGTGCCAGCTCACCACCAGCGGGGAGCTCCTACGAGCAGTACTTC
CDR3: CASSPPAGSSYEQYF

V: TRBV27
D: TRBD2
size: NA
J: TRBJ2-7
DNA: TGTGCCAGCAGTTTAAAGGGGGCTAGCGGGAGGGCCTACGAGCAGTACTTC
CDR3: CASSLKGASGRAYEQYF